This T cell receptor (beta chain) comes out of a study of T-cell reconstitution after alpha-beta-depleted transplantation in children. Germline assignment: CDR1 SNHLY and CDR2 FYNNEI. Trimming stripped 1 base from V and 7 bases from J, with 16 bases between. The CDR3 runs to 16 residues. This clonotype has a handful of counts. The authors prepared the TCRbeta library with unique molecular identifiers. TCRdb used MiXCR to reprocess the PCR reads, holding one entry per CDR3 protein. Here the sample spans 200,000 to 250,000 distinct CDR3 sequences, approximately 9.5% being singletons. The chain employs TRBV2 and TRBJ2-2; weak D call: TRBD1 (6 bases). Sequenced here: PBMCs from the stem cell graft donor, sampled from the stem cell graft. This clonotype was obtained from a human donor who donated a stem cell graft to a child with acute lymphoblastic leukemia. This CDR3 reads CASSEVGQGIGGELFF. The CDR3 DNA is TGTGCCAGCAGTGAAGTGGGGCAGGGGATTGGCGGGGAGCTGTTTTTT.